The 10 T cell receptor beta chains given below trace back to one sample, sequenced in a study of CD8 T cells in Susac syndrome. cDNA came from about 0.51 to 1 ug RNA primed by random hexamers. In TCRdb, the immunoSEQ multiplex PCR reads were re-called with MiXCR into one record per CDR3 protein. The data contain some 150,000 distinct CDR3 sequences, less than 95% of them singletons. The specimen sequenced was CD4+ T cells from PBMCs. The receptors originated from a human donor in good health.

This chain links TRBV27 with TRBJ2-1; no definite D call. Trimming left V 0 bases short and J 10 bases short, with 10 bases between. Germline V lookup: CDR1 MNHEY, CDR2 SMNVEV (reference sequence). This CDR3 has 13 residues. In DNA, the CDR3 is TGTGCCAGCAGTTTATCCGCCCGACCAGAGCAGTTCTTC. Translated, it gives CASSLSARPEQFF.

The gene calls are TRBV3-1 and TRBJ2-7; D possibly uses TRBD1 or TRBD2 (5 bases each). Trimming removed 1 base at V and 6 bases at J, with 16 bases between. This CDR3 contains 15 residues. The V gene's germline CDR1 is LGHDT and CDR2 YNNKEL (reference sequence). Here the CDR3 DNA reads TGTGCCAGCAGCCAAGCCCTGGGACGTCGTGGCGAGCAGTACTTC. Protein sequence: CASSQALGRRGEQYF.

The chain employs TRBV5-1 and TRBJ1-1; TRBD1 is a possible D gene (6 bases). CDR3 length: 14 residues. V was trimmed by 4 bases and J by 5 bases, leaving 15 bases between them. Germline V gene sequence: CDR1 SGHRS, CDR2 YFSETQ. The CDR3 reads CASSPQGRGTEAFF. CDR3 nucleotides: TGCGCCAGCAGCCCTCAGGGTAGGGGGACTGAAGCTTTCTTT. The full variable domain, with the rest looked up from reference TRBV5-1 and TRBJ1-1, is KAGVTQTPRYLIKTRGQQVTLSCSPISGHRSVSWYQQTPGQGLQFLFEYFSETQRNKGNFPGRFSGRQFSNSRSEMNVSTLELGDSALYLCASSPQGRGTEAFFGQGTRLTVV.

This chain links TRBV20-1 with TRBJ1-4; maybe TRBD1 (5 bases). Trimming took off 1 base at V and 5 bases at J, with 11 bases between the two ends. The CDR3 consists of 14 residues. Germline CDR1 reads DFQATT; CDR2 reads SNEGSKA (reference sequence). The CDR3 DNA reads TGCAGTGCTAGAGTATCAGGGCCAAATGAAAAACTGTTTTTT. Translated: CSARVSGPNEKLFF.

This rearrangement joins TRBV29-1 to TRBJ1-2; a weak D match, TRBD1 (5 bases). The CDR3 has 12 amino acids. Germline V CDR1 and CDR2: SQVTM, ANQGSEA. V was cut by 2 bases and J by 13 bases, with 17 bases left in between. The CDR3 loop reads CSVERDLIYRTF. CDR3 in DNA: TGCAGCGTTGAAAGGGACTTAATATACCGCACCTTC.

The V gene is TRBV5-1, the J gene TRBJ2-2; D is possibly TRBD2 (6 bases). This CDR3 is 13 amino acids long. Trimming cost V 2 bases and J 5 bases, with 7 bases left between them. Germline V CDR1 and CDR2: SGHRS, YFSETQ. The CDR3 protein is CASSFRETGELFF. The CDR3 bases are TGCGCCAGCAGCTTCCGGGAGACCGGGGAGCTGTTTTTT.

V gene TRBV3-1 combines with J gene TRBJ1-5; D may be TRBD1 (5 bases). The CDR3 is 14 residues long. CDR1 and CDR2 from the germline V gene are LGHDT and YNNKEL (reference sequence). V shed 2 bases and J shed 6 bases, with 11 bases lying between them. The CDR3 DNA is TGTGCCAGCAGCCAATGGAGGGGTGGTCAGCCCCAGCATTTT. It is translated as CASSQWRGGQPQHF.

This chain connects TRBV4-2 to TRBJ2-2; D gene uncertain. The CDR3 consists of 17 residues. V lost 1 base and J 7 bases, leaving 19 bases between the germline ends. The germline CDR1 and CDR2 sequences are LGHNA and YNFKEQ. CDR3 sequence: CASSQVSPGPRIGELFF. The CDR3, as DNA: TGTGCCAGCAGCCAAGTCTCTCCCGGCCCCCGGATCGGGGAGCTGTTTTTT.

This chain uses TRBV6-1 with TRBJ1-1; no clear D gene. This CDR3 spans 13 amino acids. From germline, CDR1 is MNHNS and CDR2 SASEGT. The ends were cut back, 3 bases at V and 4 bases at J, with 9 bases in the middle. The CDR3 loop reads CASSETWGTEAFF. The CDR3 DNA reads TGTGCCAGCAGTGAGACCTGGGGCACTGAAGCTTTCTTT.

The rearrangement links TRBV20-1 to TRBJ1-2, with TRBD1 matching over 7 bases. Germline-derived CDR1 and CDR2 are DFQATT and SNEGSKA (reference sequence). The V and J ends lost 2 bases and 5 bases, in that order; junction bases with no gene match: 8. The CDR3 sequence is 14 residues long. The CDR3 sequence is CSARRAGGGYGYTF. As DNA, the CDR3 is TGCAGTGCTAGAAGGGCAGGGGGAGGATATGGCTACACCTTC.